The subject of this entry is one T cell receptor (beta chain). Its antigen is not known. The ends were cut back, 3 bases at V and 6 bases at J, with 25 bases in the middle. The germline gives CDR1 SGHRS, CDR2 YFSETQ. The CDR3 consists of 17 residues. The sample is drawn from a study of cytomegalovirus exposure and HLA in healthy donors. Study as a whole: HLA-typed donors were the source of approximately 85 million unique TCRs held in an early data release.

Researchers ran the PCR with 60 Vbeta and 13 Jbeta primers. Assay: immunoSEQ multiplex PCR; the TCRdb copy retains only in-frame clones and omits some. The table includes over 90,000 clones, 65% to 85% detected once. Regarding the study as a whole: A later examination showed that TCR association rates differed by HLA locus, with DRB1 most and HLA-C fewest. The productive fraction for most TCR beta V segments was about 87% or about 30% in an earlier analysis.

The source is a man aged 40-49 years in good health and CMV-seropositive. The sequencing input was PBMCs. The chain couples TRBV5-1 to TRBJ2-7, with D possibly matching TRBD1 (6 bases). CDR3 nucleotide sequence: TGCGCCAGCAGCTCGACGACCGTTACGAGGGCCAGGGGCGAGCAGTACTTC. Its translation: CASSSTTVTRARGEQYF.